This T cell receptor beta chain was obtained from a study of prognosis after radiotherapy for stage I lung cancer. Genomic DNA was the source, and TCR beta CDR3 was amplified from it by two-round multiplex PCR. First-round PCR, the initial amplification, used primers specific to each TRBV and TRBJ gene. TCRdb used MiXCR to reprocess the multiplex PCR reads, holding one entry per CDR3 protein. The sample has around 20,000 distinct CDR3 sequences; 50% to 60% are singletons. The CDR3 is 16 residues long. Germline-derived CDR1 and CDR2 are MDHEN and SYDVKM. Prior chemotherapy, radiotherapy and other malignancies were absent; CT and PET/CT showed node-negative disease. This clonotype is judged medium-sized. One end of the junction fails to match germline, which may point to a read error.

The TCR sequence derives from a donor older than 45 with non-small cell lung cancer. This rearrangement joins TRBV28 to TRBJ2-1; perhaps TRBD1 as D (6 bases). The material sequenced was PBMCs, taken before or after stereotactic body radiation therapy (not recorded which). The DNA of the CDR3 is TGTGCCAGCAGTCCCAGGGGAGAAGTTAGAAGTTTCTATACTCTATTC. Its translation is CASSPRGEVRSFYTLF.